This is a list of T cell receptor beta chains from one sample in a study of T-cell reconstitution after alpha-beta-depleted transplantation in children. In TCRdb, the PCR reads were re-called with MiXCR into one record per CDR3 protein. The sample lists almost 500,000 distinct CDR3 sequences, around 13% occurring once. Sequenced here: PBMCs from the stem cell graft donor, sampled from the stem cell graft. The receptors here all came from a human donor who donated a stem cell graft to a child with combined immunodeficiency. Both conserved end residues are part of each CDR3. A D gene is named only where the DNA matches it firmly. Clone size is stated in some rows and not others, as once, few, many or a class when expanded.

j_gene,v_gene,d_gene,abundance,CDR3nt,CDR3aa
TRBJ1-1,TRBV30,.,many,TGTGCCTGGAGTAAGGACAGCCGAAATCGTGAAGCTTTCTTT,CAWSKDSRNREAFF
TRBJ2-7,TRBV21-1,.,few,TGTGCCAGCAGCAAAGGAGGGACTAGCGGAGCCAGCAATAACGAGCAGTACTTC,CASSKGGTSGASNNEQYF
TRBJ2-7,TRBV5-6,.,few,TGTGCCAGCAGCCGGCCATGGGACCGCTACGAGCAGTACTTC,CASSRPWDRYEQYF
TRBJ2-7,TRBV3-1,TRBD2,.,TGTGCCAGCAGCCAAAGCCAGCGGGAAACCTACGAGCAGTACTTC,CASSQSQRETYEQYF
TRBJ2-7,TRBV2,.,.,TGTGCCAGCAGATCTAGTTCTGCCGACGAGCAGTACTTC,CASRSSSADEQYF
TRBJ2-5,TRBV10-3,TRBD2,few,TGTGCCATCGGAGCCGCTAGCGGGACAGAGACCCAGTACTTC,CAIGAASGTETQYF
TRBJ2-5,TRBV11-2,TRBD2,.,TGTGCCAGCAGCGTCGGGACTATAATCGAGACCCAGTACTTC,CASSVGTIIETQYF
TRBJ1-2,TRBV6-2/TRBV6-3,TRBD1,few,TGTGCCAGCAGTTACTCGATGACAGGGGCCTTCTATGGCTACACCTTC,CASSYSMTGAFYGYTF
TRBJ1-1,TRBV11-3,.,many,TGTGCCAGCAGCTTAGGTCCGGGACCTTCCACTGAAGCTTTCTTT,CASSLGPGPSTEAFF
TRBJ2-1,TRBV5-1,TRBD2,many,TGCGCCAGCAGCTATGATAGCGGGAATAACAATGAGCAGTTCTTC,CASSYDSGNNNEQFF